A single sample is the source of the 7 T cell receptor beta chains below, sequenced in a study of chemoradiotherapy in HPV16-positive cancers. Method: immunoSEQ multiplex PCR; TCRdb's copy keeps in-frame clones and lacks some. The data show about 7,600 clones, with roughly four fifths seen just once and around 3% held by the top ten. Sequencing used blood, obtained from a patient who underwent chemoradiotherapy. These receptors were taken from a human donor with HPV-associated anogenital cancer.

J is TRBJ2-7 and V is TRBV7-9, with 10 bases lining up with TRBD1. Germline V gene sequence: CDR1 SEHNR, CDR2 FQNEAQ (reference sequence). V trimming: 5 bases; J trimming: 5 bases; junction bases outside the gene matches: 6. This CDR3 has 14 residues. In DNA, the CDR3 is TGTGCCAGCAGCCCCCGGGACAGGGGCCACGAGCAGTACTTC. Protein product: CASSPRDRGHEQYF. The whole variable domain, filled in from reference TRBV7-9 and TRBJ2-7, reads DTGVSQNPRHKITKRGQNVTFRCDPISEHNRLYWYRQTLGQGPEFLTYFQNEAQLEKSRLLSDRFSAERPKGSFSTLEIQRTEQGDSAMYLCASSPRDRGHEQYFGPGTRLTVT.

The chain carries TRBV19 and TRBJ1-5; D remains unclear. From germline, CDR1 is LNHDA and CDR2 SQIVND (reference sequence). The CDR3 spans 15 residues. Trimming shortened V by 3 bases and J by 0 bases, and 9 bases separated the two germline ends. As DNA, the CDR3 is TGTGCCAGTAGTATTAGACACATTAGCAATCAGCCCCAGCATTTT. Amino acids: CASSIRHISNQPQHF.

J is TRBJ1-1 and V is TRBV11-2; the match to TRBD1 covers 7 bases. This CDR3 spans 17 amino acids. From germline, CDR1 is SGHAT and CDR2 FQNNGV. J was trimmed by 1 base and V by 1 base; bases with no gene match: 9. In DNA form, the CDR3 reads TGTGCCAGCAGCTTAGCCTTAATGGGACAGCCGAACACTGAAGCTTTCTTT. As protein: CASSLALMGQPNTEAFF.

This CDR3 is CAISESGGADQPQHF. The CDR3 region has the DNA TGTGCCATCAGTGAGTCGGGAGGGGCTGATCAGCCCCAGCATTTT. J is TRBJ1-5 and V is TRBV10-3; a possible D gene is TRBD1 (5 bases). V was cut by 0 bases and J by 5 bases, with 11 bases left in between. The CDR3 is made up of 15 amino acids. CDR1 is ENHRY and CDR2 is SYGVKD in the germline V gene.

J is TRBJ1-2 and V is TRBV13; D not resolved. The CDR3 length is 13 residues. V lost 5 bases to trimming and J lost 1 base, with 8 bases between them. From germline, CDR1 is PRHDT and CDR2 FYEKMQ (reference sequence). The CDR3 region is CASSLDRNYGYTF. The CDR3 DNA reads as TGTGCCAGCAGCCTAGACCGTAACTATGGCTACACCTTC.

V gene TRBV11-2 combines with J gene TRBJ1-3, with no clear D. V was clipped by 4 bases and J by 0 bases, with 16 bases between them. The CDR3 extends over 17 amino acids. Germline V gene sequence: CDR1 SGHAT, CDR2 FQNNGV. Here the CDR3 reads CASSSSPHENSGNTIYF. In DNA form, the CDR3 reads TGTGCCAGCAGCTCGAGCCCTCATGAGAACTCTGGAAACACCATATATTTT.

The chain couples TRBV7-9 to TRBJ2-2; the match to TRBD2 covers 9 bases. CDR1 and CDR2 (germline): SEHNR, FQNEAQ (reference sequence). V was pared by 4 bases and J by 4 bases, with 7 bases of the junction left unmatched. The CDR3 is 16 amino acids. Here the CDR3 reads CASSSPGLAITGELFF. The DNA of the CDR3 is TGTGCCAGCAGCTCGCCGGGACTAGCCATCACCGGGGAGCTGTTTTTT.